Below are 25 T cell receptor beta chains sequenced from a single sample in a study of blood T cell repertoires in COVID-19. This table comes from immunoSEQ multiplex PCR, and its TCRdb copy is limited to in-frame clones, with some not included. The table lists hundreds of thousands of clones, approximately 90% of them singletons, with more than 0.7% in the top ten. The sequenced sample consisted of peripheral blood. These receptors came from a man between 60 and 75 years old with COVID-19, enrolled during active disease.

This clone was seen repeatedly, ten times or more. The V call is TRBV29-1, the J call TRBJ1-4; D might be TRBD1 (6 bases). Trimming shortened V by 6 bases and J by 5 bases, and 10 bases separated the two germline ends. There are 12 residues in the CDR3. CDR1 and CDR2 (germline): SQVTM, ANQGSEA. The CDR3 DNA reads as TGCAGCGTGACCGGGACAAATGAAAAACTGTTTTTT. Protein: CSVTGTNEKLFF.

Concerning this clone itself: One end of the junction is discordant with germline, which a read error may explain. This chain connects TRBV11-2 to TRBJ2-2; D remains ambiguous. Germline V CDR1 and CDR2: SGHAT, FQNNGV. The CDR3 consists of 15 residues. The CDR3 is CASSLEYSYTGELFF. As DNA, the CDR3 is TGTGCCAGCAGCCTAGAGTACAGCTACACCGGGGAGCTGTTTTTT.

The gene calls are TRBV27 and TRBJ2-7; D possibly corresponds to TRBD2 (7 bases). The CDR3 is 14 amino acids. Looked up from germline, CDR1 is MNHEY and CDR2 is SMNVEV (reference sequence). Trimming removed 3 bases at V and 4 bases at J, with 13 bases between. The CDR3 sequence is CASSFRGAKYEQYF. CDR3 coding DNA: TGTGCCAGCAGTTTCCGGGGGGCTAAGTACGAGCAGTACTTC.

The genes are TRBV27 and TRBJ1-2; D perhaps matches TRBD1 (5 bases). Trimming took 5 bases from V and 3 from J, leaving 16 bases between them. CDR3 length equals 15 residues. Germline values: CDR1 MNHEY, CDR2 SMNVEV (reference sequence). CDR3 sequence (DNA): TGTGCCAGCAGTCCCCGGGGGGGAGCGGACTATGGCTACACCTTC. Its translation is CASSPRGGADYGYTF.

A word on this clone: The sample carries other DNA sequences with the same CDR3. The J gene is TRBJ1-6, the V gene TRBV5-4, with D unresolved. Trimming took off 7 bases at V and 0 bases at J, with 11 bases between the two ends. The germline V gene has CDR1 SGHNT and CDR2 YYREEE (reference sequence). The CDR3 has 15 amino acids. CDR3 sequence (DNA): TGTGCCAGCTCCTTAGGGAGCTCCTATAATTCACCCCTCCACTTT. This encodes CASSLGSSYNSPLHF.

As concerns this clone: The limits of the CDR3 on the DNA are not certain, so only TCRdb's listed CDR3 is given. The chain combines TRBV28 with TRBJ1-2; the table calls TRBD1, which could not be checked here. From its first to its last residue, the CDR3 has 17 amino acids. Germline V gene data show CDR1 as MDHEN and CDR2 as SYDVKM. The CDR3 sequence is CASSSLQGTKAFFGYTF.

The chain employs TRBV18 and TRBJ1-2, with a possible D match to TRBD1 (5 bases). V was trimmed by 3 bases and J by 4 bases, leaving 15 bases between them. Per the germline V gene, CDR1 is KGHSH and CDR2 is LQKENI. CDR3 length: 15 residues. CDR3 in DNA: TGTGCCAGCTCACCGTTGCAGGGCCAACCCTATGGCTACACCTTC. Amino acids: CASSPLQGQPYGYTF.

The rearrangement links TRBV11-3 to TRBJ2-3; TRBD2 matches at 9 bases. Trimming at V came to 4 bases and at J to 5 bases, leaving 7 bases not matched to a gene. Per the germline V gene, CDR1 is SGHNT and CDR2 is YENEEA. CDR3 length: 15 residues. CDR3 in DNA: TGTGCCAGCAGCTCCTCAGCGGGGGGTGGAGATACGCAGTATTTT. Translated, it gives CASSSSAGGGDTQYF.

The V gene is TRBV24-1, the J gene TRBJ1-2; TRBD1 matches at 11 bases. This CDR3 has 15 amino acids. Trimming took 2 bases from V and 8 from J; bases not matched to a gene: 6. Germline V lookup: CDR1 KGHDR, CDR2 SFDVKD. CDR3 loop: CATSDSPGQGGGYTF. Here the CDR3 DNA reads TGTGCCACCAGTGATTCTCCGGGACAGGGGGGCGGCTACACCTTC.

The chain employs TRBV5-8 and TRBJ1-2; perhaps TRBD1 as D (6 bases). Trimming pared 0 bases from V and 4 bases from J, leaving 13 bases between. The CDR3 is 15 amino acids. The V gene's germline CDR1 is SGHTS and CDR2 YDEGEE. CDR3 in amino acids: CASSLEAKGVYGYTF. CDR3 coding DNA: TGTGCCAGCAGCTTGGAAGCTAAGGGGGTCTATGGCTACACCTTC.

The chain joins TRBV7-9 to TRBJ2-1; D might be TRBD2 (6 bases). The germline V and J ends were trimmed by 0 bases and 1 base, with 13 bases remaining between them. The CDR3 is made up of 17 amino acids. Germline CDR1 is SEHNR and CDR2 is FQNEAQ (reference sequence). CDR3 bases: TGTGCCAGCAGCTTAGCGCTAGGGGAGGCGTCCTACAATGAGCAGTTCTTC. Translating it yields CASSLALGEASYNEQFF.

The chain couples TRBV30 to TRBJ1-3; D may be TRBD1 (6 bases). Germline V gene data show CDR1 as GTSNPN and CDR2 as SVGIG (reference sequence). This CDR3 spans 13 amino acids. Trimming cost V 7 bases and J 2 bases, with 12 bases left between them. CDR3 protein: CASQGFAGNTIYF. The CDR3 bases are TGTGCCTCGCAGGGGTTCGCTGGAAACACCATATATTTT.

This chain links TRBV3-1 (or the pseudogene TRBV3-2) with TRBJ1-2, with D perhaps matching TRBD1 (6 bases). V lost 3 bases and J 0 bases, leaving 11 bases between the germline ends. Germline values: CDR1 LGHDT, CDR2 YNNKEL (reference sequence). The CDR3 is 15 residues long. The CDR3 loop is CASSQGHKSNYGYTF. CDR3 sequence (DNA): TGTGCCAGCAGCCAGGGACACAAATCTAACTATGGCTACACCTTC.

The chain is built from TRBV18 and TRBJ1-2; the match to TRBD1 covers 8 bases. Germline V gene lookup returns CDR1 KGHSH and CDR2 LQKENI. Trimming cost V 3 bases and J 4 bases; bases outside gene matches: 10. The CDR3 spans 16 residues. The CDR3 DNA sequence: TGTGCCAGCTCACCTCTGGGGACAGGACGAAGCTATGGCTACACCTTC. This codes for CASSPLGTGRSYGYTF.

The chain is built from TRBV4-2 and TRBJ1-6; D is perhaps TRBD1 (5 bases). The V end was cut by 7 bases, the J end by 6 bases, with 10 bases between. CDR1 is LGHNA and CDR2 is YNFKEQ in the germline V gene. The CDR3 is made up of 13 amino acids. CDR3 sequence (DNA): TGTGCCAGCATGGGGCAGGGTAATTCACCCCTCCACTTT. Residues: CASMGQGNSPLHF.

This clone was seen a handful of times. V and J are TRBV18 and TRBJ2-7, with 9 bases fitting TRBD1. Trimming took 5 bases from V and 5 from J; bases not matched to a gene: 7. The V gene's germline CDR1 is KGHSH and CDR2 LQKENI. This CDR3 is 14 amino acids long. CDR3 DNA: TGTGCCAGCTCAGCACAGGGGGCGCTTAACGAGCAGTACTTC. It is translated as CASSAQGALNEQYF.

This clone was observed a single time. The rearrangement uses TRBV30 and TRBJ1-5, with D perhaps TRBD1 (5 bases). The CDR3 contains 15 residues. In germline, CDR1 is GTSNPN, CDR2 SVGIG (reference sequence). Trimming left V 1 base short and J 4 bases short, with 14 bases between. In nucleotides, the CDR3 is TGTGCCTGGAGTGCATGGGACTCAGCAAATCAGCCCCAGCATTTT. It yields the protein CAWSAWDSANQPQHF.

This chain connects TRBV30 to TRBJ2-1; 9 nucleotides agree with TRBD1. The germline V gene has CDR1 GTSNPN and CDR2 SVGIG (reference sequence). The CDR3 extends over 18 amino acids. V trimming: 4 bases; J trimming: 7 bases; junction bases outside the gene matches: 20. As DNA, the CDR3 is TGTGCCTGGACTCCCCGGGACAGGGAGCGGCTAGCGTATAATGAGCAGTTCTTC. It encodes CAWTPRDRERLAYNEQFF.

The chain is built from TRBV7-2 and TRBJ2-4; TRBD2 matches at 8 bases. The V and J ends lost 5 bases and 4 bases, in that order; junction bases with no gene match: 16. Germline CDR1 is SGHTA and CDR2 is FQGNSA. The CDR3 loop spans 18 amino acids. The DNA of the CDR3 is TGTGCCAGCAGCCCCGGGGGGGCCGGGACTAGGGGAAAAAACATTCAGTACTTC. As protein: CASSPGGAGTRGKNIQYF.

J is TRBJ2-1 and V is TRBV2; 14 bases are a match to TRBD2. Trimming cost V 6 bases and J 8 bases; bases outside gene matches: 18. Germline V gene data show CDR1 as SNHLY and CDR2 as FYNNEI. There are 19 residues in the CDR3. CDR3 region: CASRESGLAGAPFSDEQFF. The CDR3 bases are TGTGCCAGCAGAGAATCGGGACTAGCGGGGGCCCCTTTTTCTGATGAGCAGTTCTTC.

The gene calls are TRBV5-6 and TRBJ2-7; 7 bases are shared with TRBD1. J was trimmed by 4 bases and V by 2 bases; bases with no gene match: 9. The CDR3 covers 15 residues. The germline V gene encodes CDR1 SGHDT and CDR2 YYEEEE. The DNA of the CDR3 is TGTGCCAGCAGCTTAACCCGGACAGGACTGTACGAGCAGTACTTC. Translating gives CASSLTRTGLYEQYF.

The V and J genes are TRBV9 and TRBJ2-2; 8 bases are shared with TRBD1. With 0 bases clipped from V and 0 bases from J, the junction kept 13 bases outside the gene matches. CDR3 length equals 20 residues. Germline V gene lookup returns CDR1 SGDLS and CDR2 YYNGEE. The CDR3 nucleotides are TGTGCCAGCAGCGTAGATGCGGGGACAGGACGGTTCGCGAACACCGGGGAGCTGTTTTTT. As protein: CASSVDAGTGRFANTGELFF.

J is TRBJ1-2 and V is TRBV7-9, with D perhaps TRBD1 (5 bases). V shed 0 bases and J shed 7 bases, with 18 bases lying between them. Germline V CDR1 and CDR2: SEHNR, FQNEAQ (reference sequence). This CDR3 region has 16 residues. The CDR3 reads CASSLAGGGTMSGYTF. The CDR3, as DNA: TGTGCCAGCAGCTTAGCAGGAGGAGGGACTATGAGTGGCTACACCTTC.

This rearrangement joins TRBV5-4 to TRBJ2-3; the D gene is possibly TRBD1 (6 bases). The CDR3 totals 16 residues. Looked up from germline, CDR1 is SGHNT and CDR2 is YYREEE (reference sequence). The ends were cut back, 2 bases at V and 3 bases at J, with 16 bases in the middle. This chain's CDR3 is CASSFRQGRITDTQYF. The CDR3 DNA reads TGTGCCAGCAGCTTTAGGCAGGGGCGTATTACAGATACGCAGTATTTT.

The chain joins TRBV5-1 to TRBJ1-2; 10 bases agree with TRBD1. Per the germline V gene, CDR1 is SGHRS and CDR2 is YFSETQ. The CDR3 covers 13 residues. The J segment lost 5 bases and the V segment lost 4 bases, leaving 2 bases of the junction unmatched. CDR3 DNA: TGCGCCAGCAGCCCGGGACAGGGGTATGGCTACACCTTC. Amino acid sequence: CASSPGQGYGYTF.